The present entry profiles one T cell receptor (beta chain) with its context. This CDR3 region has 15 residues. Germline-derived CDR1 and CDR2 are SGHTA and FQGNSA. The V gene end was trimmed by 5 bases and the J gene end by 9 bases; junction bases not matched to a gene: 12. TCRdb processed the RT-PCR reads anew with MiXCR; each CDR3 protein has one entry. The table lists about 680,000 distinct CDR3 sequences, around 14% of them singletons. V is TRBV7-2 and J is TRBJ1-5; 8 nucleotides align to TRBD1. This clonotype was sampled from a female donor in good health, serving as a healthy control. Sequenced material: memory CD4+ T cells from blood. CDR3 nucleotide sequence: TGTGCCAGCAGCCGGACAGGGACCACTTCTTCGCCCCAGCATTTT. This gives the protein CASSRTGTTSSPQHF.